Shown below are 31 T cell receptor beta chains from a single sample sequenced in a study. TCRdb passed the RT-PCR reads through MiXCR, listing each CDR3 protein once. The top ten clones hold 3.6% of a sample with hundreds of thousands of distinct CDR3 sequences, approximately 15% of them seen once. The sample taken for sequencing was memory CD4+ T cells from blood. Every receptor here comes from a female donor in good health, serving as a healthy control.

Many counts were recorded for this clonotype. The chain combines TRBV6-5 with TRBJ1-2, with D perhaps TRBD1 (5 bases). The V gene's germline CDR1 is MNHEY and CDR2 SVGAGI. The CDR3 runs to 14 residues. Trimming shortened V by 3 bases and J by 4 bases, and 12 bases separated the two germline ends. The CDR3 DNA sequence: TGTGCCAGCAGTTATGCAGGGACCACCTATGGCTACACCTTC. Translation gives CASSYAGTTYGYTF.

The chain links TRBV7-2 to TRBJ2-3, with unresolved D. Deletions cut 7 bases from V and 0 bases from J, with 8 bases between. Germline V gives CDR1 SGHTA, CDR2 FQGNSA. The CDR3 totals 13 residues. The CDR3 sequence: CASMTRSTDTQYF. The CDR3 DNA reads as TGTGCCAGCATGACGAGAAGCACAGATACGCAGTATTTT.

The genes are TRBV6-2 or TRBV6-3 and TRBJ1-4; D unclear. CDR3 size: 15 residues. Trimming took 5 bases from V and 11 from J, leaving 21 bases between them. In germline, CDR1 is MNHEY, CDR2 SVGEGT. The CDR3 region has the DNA TGTGCCAGCAGTCGAGGTACCCCGATTTCCGTCAAACTGTTTTTT. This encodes CASSRGTPISVKLFF.

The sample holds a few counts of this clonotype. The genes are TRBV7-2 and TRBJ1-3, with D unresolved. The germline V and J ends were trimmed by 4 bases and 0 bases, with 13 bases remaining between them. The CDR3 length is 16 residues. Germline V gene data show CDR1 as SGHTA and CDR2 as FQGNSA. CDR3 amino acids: CASSSHPSSSGNTIYF. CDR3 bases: TGTGCCAGCAGCTCCCATCCATCAAGCTCTGGAAACACCATATATTTT.

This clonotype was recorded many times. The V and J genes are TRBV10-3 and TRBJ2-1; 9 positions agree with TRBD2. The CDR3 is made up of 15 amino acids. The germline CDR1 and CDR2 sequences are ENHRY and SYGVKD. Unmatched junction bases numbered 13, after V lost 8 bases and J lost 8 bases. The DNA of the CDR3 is TGTGCCATCCGTGCGGGAGGGCATCAAGAGGATGAGCAGTTCTTC. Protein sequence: CAIRAGGHQEDEQFF.

The DNA for the CDR3 is TGTGCCAGTAGTATAGGGACTAGCGGGAGAGGTAGTCCGCAGTTCTTC. This translates into CASSIGTSGRGSPQFF. The chain has TRBV19 and TRBJ2-1, with 13 bases lining up with TRBD2. The CDR3 loop spans 16 amino acids. Trimming cost V 1 base and J 12 bases; bases outside gene matches: 9. Germline assignment: CDR1 LNHDA and CDR2 SQIVND (reference sequence).

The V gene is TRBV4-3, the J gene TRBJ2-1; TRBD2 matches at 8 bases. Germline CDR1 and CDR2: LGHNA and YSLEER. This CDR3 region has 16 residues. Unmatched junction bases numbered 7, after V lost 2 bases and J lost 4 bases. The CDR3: CASSQSRSGGYNEQFF. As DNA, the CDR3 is TGCGCCAGCAGCCAAAGCAGGTCGGGGGGGTACAATGAGCAGTTCTTC.

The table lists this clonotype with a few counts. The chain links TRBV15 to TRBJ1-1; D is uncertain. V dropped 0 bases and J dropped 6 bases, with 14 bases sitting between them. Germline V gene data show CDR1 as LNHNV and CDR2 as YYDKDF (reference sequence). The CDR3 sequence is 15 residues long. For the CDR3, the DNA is TGTGCCACCAGCAGAGAGCCACGCGGCCAGGCTGAAGCTTTCTTT. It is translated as CATSREPRGQAEAFF.

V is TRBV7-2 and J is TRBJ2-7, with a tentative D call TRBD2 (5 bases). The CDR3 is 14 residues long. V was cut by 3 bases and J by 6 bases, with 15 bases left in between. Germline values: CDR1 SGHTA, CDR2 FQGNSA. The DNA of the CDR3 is TGTGCCAGCAGCTTTGAGGGAATTAGCACCGAGCAGTACTTC. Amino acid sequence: CASSFEGISTEQYF.

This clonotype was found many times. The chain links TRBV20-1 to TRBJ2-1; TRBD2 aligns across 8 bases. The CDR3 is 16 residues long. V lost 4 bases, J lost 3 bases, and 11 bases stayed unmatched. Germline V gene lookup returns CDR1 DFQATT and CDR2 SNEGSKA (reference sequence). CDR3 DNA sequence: TGCAGTGCTAAAAGTATTAGCGGGATCAGCTACAATGAGCAGTTCTTC. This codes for CSAKSISGISYNEQFF.

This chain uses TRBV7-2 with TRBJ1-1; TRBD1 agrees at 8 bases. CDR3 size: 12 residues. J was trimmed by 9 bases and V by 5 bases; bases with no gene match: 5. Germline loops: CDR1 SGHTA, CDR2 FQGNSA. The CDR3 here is CASSRRTGKAFF. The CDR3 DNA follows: TGTGCCAGCAGCCGACGGACAGGGAAAGCTTTCTTT. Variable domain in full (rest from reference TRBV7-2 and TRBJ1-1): GAGVSQSPSNKVTEKGKDVELRCDPISGHTALYWYRQSLGQGLEFLIYFQGNSAPDKSGLPSDRFSAERTGGSVSTLTIQRTQQEDSAVYLCASSRRTGKAFFGQGTRLTVV.

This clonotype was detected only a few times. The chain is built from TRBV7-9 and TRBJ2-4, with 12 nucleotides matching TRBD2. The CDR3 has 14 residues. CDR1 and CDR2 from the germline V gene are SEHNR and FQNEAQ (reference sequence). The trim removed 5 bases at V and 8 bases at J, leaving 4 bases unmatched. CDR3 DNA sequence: TGTGCCAGCAGCCTCAGACTAGCGGGGGACATTCAGTACTTC. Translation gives CASSLRLAGDIQYF.

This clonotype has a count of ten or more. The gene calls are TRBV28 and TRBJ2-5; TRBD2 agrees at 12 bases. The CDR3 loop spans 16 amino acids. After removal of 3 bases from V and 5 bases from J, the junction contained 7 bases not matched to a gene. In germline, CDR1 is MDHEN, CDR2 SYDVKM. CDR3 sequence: CASSLGLAGPGETQYF. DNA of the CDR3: TGTGCCAGCAGTTTGGGACTAGCGGGCCCCGGGGAGACCCAGTACTTC.

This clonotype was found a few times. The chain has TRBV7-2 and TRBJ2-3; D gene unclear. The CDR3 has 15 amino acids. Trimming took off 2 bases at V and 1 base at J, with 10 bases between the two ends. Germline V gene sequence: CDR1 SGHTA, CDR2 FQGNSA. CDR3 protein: CASSLRGLGTDTQYF. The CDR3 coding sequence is TGTGCCAGCAGCTTAAGAGGCTTGGGCACAGATACGCAGTATTTT.

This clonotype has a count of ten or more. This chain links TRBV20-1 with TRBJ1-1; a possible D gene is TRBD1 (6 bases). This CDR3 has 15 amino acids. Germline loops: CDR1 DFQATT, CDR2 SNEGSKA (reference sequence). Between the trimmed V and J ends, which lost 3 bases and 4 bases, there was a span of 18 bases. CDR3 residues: CSASDAQGPSTEAFF. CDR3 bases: TGCAGTGCTAGTGACGCACAGGGACCCAGCACTGAAGCTTTCTTT.

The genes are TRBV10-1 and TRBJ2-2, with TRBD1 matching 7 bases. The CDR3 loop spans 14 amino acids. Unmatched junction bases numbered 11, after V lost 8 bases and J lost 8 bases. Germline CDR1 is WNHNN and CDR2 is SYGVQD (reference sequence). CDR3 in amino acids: CASSLRQGVGELFF. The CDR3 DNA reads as TGCGCCAGCTCACTACGACAGGGCGTAGGGGAGCTGTTTTTT.

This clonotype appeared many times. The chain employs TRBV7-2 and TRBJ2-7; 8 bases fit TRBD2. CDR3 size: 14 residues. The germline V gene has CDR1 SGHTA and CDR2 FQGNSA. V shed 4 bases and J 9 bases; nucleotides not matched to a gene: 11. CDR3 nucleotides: TGTGCCAGCAGCTCGACCGGGACTAGTGTAGTGCAGTACTTC. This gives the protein CASSSTGTSVVQYF.

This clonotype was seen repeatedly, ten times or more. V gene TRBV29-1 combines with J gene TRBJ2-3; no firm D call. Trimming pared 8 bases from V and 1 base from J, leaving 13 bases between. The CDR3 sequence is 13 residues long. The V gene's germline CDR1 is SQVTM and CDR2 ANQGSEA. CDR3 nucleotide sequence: TGCAGCTCCCTAAATTGGGGCACAGATACGCAGTATTTT. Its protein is CSSLNWGTDTQYF.

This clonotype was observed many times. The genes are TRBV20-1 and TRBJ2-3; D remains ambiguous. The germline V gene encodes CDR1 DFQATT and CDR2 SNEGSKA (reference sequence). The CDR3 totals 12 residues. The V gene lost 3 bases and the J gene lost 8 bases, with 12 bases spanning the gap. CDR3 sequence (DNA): TGCAGTGCTAGCGGTCCATTACGTACGCAGTATTTT. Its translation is CSASGPLRTQYF.

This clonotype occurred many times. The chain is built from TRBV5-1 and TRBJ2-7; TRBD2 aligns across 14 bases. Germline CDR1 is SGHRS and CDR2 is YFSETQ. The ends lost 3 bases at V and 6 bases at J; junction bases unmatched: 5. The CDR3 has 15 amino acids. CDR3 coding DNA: TGCGCCAGCAGCTCCGGACTAGCGGGAGGAGGCGAGCAGTACTTC. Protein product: CASSSGLAGGGEQYF.

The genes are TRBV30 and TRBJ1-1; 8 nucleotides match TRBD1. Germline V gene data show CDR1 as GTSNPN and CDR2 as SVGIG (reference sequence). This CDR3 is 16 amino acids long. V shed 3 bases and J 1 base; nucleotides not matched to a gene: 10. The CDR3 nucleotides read TGTGCCTGGAGCGAAGCGGACAGGGTGCGGAACACTGAAGCTTTCTTT. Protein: CAWSEADRVRNTEAFF. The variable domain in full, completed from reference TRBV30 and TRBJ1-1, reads SQTIHQWPATLVQPVGSPLSLECTVEGTSNPNLYWYRQAAGRGLQLLFYSVGIGQISSEVPQNLSASRPQDRQFILSSKKLLLSDSGFYLCAWSEADRVRNTEAFFGQGTRLTVV.

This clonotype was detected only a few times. The CDR3 nucleotides read TGTGCCATCAGTGAATACAACTCGGGGGGTAGTAGCTCTAATGAGCAGTTCTTC. This codes for CAISEYNSGGSSSNEQFF. The V call is TRBV10-3, the J call TRBJ2-1, with 7 bases lining up with TRBD2. Germline V gives CDR1 ENHRY, CDR2 SYGVKD. The CDR3 covers 18 residues. V shed 3 bases and J 7 bases; nucleotides not matched to a gene: 18.

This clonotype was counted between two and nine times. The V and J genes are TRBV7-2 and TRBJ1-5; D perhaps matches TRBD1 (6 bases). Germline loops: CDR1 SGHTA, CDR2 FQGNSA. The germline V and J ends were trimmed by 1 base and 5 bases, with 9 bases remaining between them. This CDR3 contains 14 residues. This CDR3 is CASSLEGGHQPQHF. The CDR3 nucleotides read TGTGCCAGCAGCTTAGAGGGGGGACATCAGCCCCAGCATTTT.

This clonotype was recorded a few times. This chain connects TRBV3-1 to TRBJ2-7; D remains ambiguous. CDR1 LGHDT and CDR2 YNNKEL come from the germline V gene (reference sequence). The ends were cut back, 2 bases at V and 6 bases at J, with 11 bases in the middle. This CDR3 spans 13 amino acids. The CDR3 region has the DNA TGTGCCAGCAGCCAATCGGTCCATCTCGAGCAGTACTTC. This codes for CASSQSVHLEQYF.

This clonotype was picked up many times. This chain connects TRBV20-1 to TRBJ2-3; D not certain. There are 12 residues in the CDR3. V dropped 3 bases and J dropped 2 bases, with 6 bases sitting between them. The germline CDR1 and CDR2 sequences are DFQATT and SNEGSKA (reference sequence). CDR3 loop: CSASSATDTQYF. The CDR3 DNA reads TGCAGTGCTAGCAGTGCCACAGATACGCAGTATTTT.

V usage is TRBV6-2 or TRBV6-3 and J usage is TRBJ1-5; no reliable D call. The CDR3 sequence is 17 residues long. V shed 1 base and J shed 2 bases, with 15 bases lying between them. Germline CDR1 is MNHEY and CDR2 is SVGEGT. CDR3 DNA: TGTGCCAGCAGTTACTGGTCGGGGTATGAAGGCAATCAGCCCCAGCATTTT. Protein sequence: CASSYWSGYEGNQPQHF.

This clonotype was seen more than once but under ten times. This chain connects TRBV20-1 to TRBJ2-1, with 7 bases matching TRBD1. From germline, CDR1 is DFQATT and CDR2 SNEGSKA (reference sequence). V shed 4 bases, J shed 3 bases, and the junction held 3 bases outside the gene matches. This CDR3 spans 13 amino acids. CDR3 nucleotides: TGCAGTGCTAAGGGGGACAGCTACAATGAGCAGTTCTTC. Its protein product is CSAKGDSYNEQFF.

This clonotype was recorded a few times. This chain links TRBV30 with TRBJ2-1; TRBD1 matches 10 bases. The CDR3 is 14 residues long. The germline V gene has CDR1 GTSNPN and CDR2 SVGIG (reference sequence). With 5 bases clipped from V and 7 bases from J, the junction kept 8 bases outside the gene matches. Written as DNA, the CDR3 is TGTGCCTGGGCCGATGGGACAGGGGTAAATGAGCAGTTCTTC. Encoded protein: CAWADGTGVNEQFF. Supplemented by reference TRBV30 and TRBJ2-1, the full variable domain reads SQTIHQWPATLVQPVGSPLSLECTVEGTSNPNLYWYRQAAGRGLQLLFYSVGIGQISSEVPQNLSASRPQDRQFILSSKKLLLSDSGFYLCAWADGTGVNEQFFGPGTRLTVL.

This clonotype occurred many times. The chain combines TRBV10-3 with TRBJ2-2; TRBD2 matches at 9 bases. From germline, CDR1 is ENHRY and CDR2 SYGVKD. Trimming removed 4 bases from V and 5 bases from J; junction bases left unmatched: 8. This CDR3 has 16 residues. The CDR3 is CAISGLLAGPTGELFF. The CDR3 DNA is TGTGCCATCAGTGGACTACTAGCGGGTCCTACCGGGGAGCTGTTTTTT.

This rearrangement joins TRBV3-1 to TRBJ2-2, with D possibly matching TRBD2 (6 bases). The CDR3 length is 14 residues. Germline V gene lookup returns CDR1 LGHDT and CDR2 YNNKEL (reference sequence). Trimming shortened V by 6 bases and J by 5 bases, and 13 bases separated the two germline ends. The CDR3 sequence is CASRASVETGELFF. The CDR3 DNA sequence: TGTGCCAGCAGGGCTAGCGTTGAAACCGGGGAGCTGTTTTTT.

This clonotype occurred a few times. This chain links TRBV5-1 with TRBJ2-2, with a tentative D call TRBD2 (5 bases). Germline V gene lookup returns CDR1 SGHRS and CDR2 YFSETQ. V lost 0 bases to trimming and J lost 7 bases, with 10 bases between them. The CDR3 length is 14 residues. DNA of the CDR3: TGCGCCAGCAGCTTGGCTCGGGAAGACGGGGAGCTGTTTTTT. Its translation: CASSLAREDGELFF.